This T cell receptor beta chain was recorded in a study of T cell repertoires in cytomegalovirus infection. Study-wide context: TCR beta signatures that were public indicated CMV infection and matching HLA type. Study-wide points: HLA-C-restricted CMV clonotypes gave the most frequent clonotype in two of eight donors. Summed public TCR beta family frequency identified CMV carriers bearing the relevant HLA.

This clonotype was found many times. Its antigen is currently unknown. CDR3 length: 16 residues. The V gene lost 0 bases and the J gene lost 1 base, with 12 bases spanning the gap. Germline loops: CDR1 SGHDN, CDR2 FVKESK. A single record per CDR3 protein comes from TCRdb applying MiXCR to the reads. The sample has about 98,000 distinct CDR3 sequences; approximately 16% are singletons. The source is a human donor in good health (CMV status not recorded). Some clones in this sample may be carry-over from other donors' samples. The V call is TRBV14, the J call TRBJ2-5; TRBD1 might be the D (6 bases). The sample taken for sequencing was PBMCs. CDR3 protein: CASSQEFTTGQETQYF. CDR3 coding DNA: TGTGCCAGCAGCCAAGAATTTACGACAGGCCAAGAGACCCAGTACTTC.